This T cell receptor (beta chain) was documented in a study of glioma-infiltrating T cells after dendritic cell vaccination. The protocol was immunoSEQ multiplex PCR, while the TCRdb copy is restricted to in-frame clones and leaves out a portion. This table has tens of thousands of clones, around 83% appearing once. V lost 3 bases, J lost 0 bases, and 13 bases lay in between. This CDR3 has 15 residues. In germline, CDR1 is SGHRS, CDR2 YFSETQ. The TCR comes from a human donor with glioblastoma. Source: blood, taken before dendritic cell vaccination. This chain connects TRBV5-1 to TRBJ2-7; a possible D gene is TRBD1 (5 bases). This CDR3 reads CASSSTGSSSYEQYF. In DNA form, the CDR3 reads TGCGCCAGCAGCTCTACAGGTTCTAGCTCCTACGAGCAGTACTTC. The full variable domain, its missing parts supplied by reference TRBV5-1 and TRBJ2-7, is KAGVTQTPRYLIKTRGQQVTLSCSPISGHRSVSWYQQTPGQGLQFLFEYFSETQRNKGNFPGRFSGRQFSNSRSEMNVSTLELGDSALYLCASSSTGSSSYEQYFGPGTRLTVT.